Listed here are 2 T cell receptor beta chains from one sample, sequenced in a study of cytomegalovirus exposure and HLA in healthy donors. Vbeta (60) and Jbeta (13) primers were used in the PCR. Only in-frame clones appear in the TCRdb table, and some are missing; sequencing was by immunoSEQ multiplex PCR. The repertoire consists of roughly 150,000 clones, with more than 70% occurring once and the leading ten covering about 3.1%. Sequencing input: PBMCs. The receptors shown here come from a male donor in good health and CMV-seronegative.

This chain uses TRBV5-1 with TRBJ2-7; 8 nucleotides match TRBD1. V dropped 4 bases and J dropped 0; count of bases not matched to a gene: 6. CDR1 and CDR2 from the germline V gene are SGHRS and YFSETQ. The length of the CDR3 is 15 residues. CDR3 nucleotide sequence: TGCGCCAGCAGCGGACAGGGCCCGAGCTCCTACGAGCAGTACTTC. Translated, it gives CASSGQGPSSYEQYF.

V usage is TRBV29-1 and J usage is TRBJ1-1; the D is unclear. In germline, CDR1 is SQVTM, CDR2 ANQGSEA. Trimming pared 3 bases from V and 4 bases from J, leaving 12 bases between. The CDR3 consists of 13 residues. The CDR3 nucleotides read TGCAGCGTTGATGGTGGGTCGGGCACTGAAGCTTTCTTT. It yields the protein CSVDGGSGTEAFF.